The clone carrying this T cell receptor beta chain was detected many times. The antigen is not known. TCRdb re-analysed the reads in MiXCR, keeping a single row per CDR3 protein. The data show approximately 500,000 distinct CDR3 sequences, approximately 15% seen once. This entry is derived from a study of T cell repertoires in cytomegalovirus infection. General study points: The ex vivo response was dominated by HLA-C-restricted CMV-specific TCR beta clonotypes.

The CDR3 spans 15 residues. V was pared by 4 bases and J by 0 bases, with 9 bases between. Germline-derived CDR1 and CDR2 are MGHRA and YSYEKL. The chain is built from TRBV4-1 and TRBJ1-4, with D unclear. The receptor's source is a human donor in good health (CMV status not recorded). Some clones in this sample may be carry-over from other donors' samples. Sequencing was done on a sample of CD8+ T cells from PBMCs. CDR3 sequence (DNA): TGCGCCAGCAGCCGCCGACCTGCAACTAATGAAAAACTGTTTTTT. As protein: CASSRRPATNEKLFF.